The TCR beta chain under discussion was sequenced for a study of regulatory T cells. The PCR used 52 TRBV and 13 TRBJ primers. This table comes from immunoSEQ multiplex PCR, and its TCRdb copy is limited to in-frame clones, with some not included. Among approximately 15,000 clones listed, 92% were seen once. Autoimmunity was present in every CD3G-deficient patient, worse in two. This CDR3 region has 14 residues. CDR1 SGDLS and CDR2 YYNGEE come from the germline V gene. The V call is TRBV9, the J call TRBJ2-5, with TRBD1 identical over 9 bases. The better agreement between TRBJ2-7 and the DNA end casts doubt on the J call. The sequence derives from a young adult with CD3G deficiency. The sequenced sample consisted of CD8+ T cells sorted from blood. The CDR3 bases are TGTGCCAGCAGCCAAACAGGGGGCGCTTCCGAGCAGTACTTC. This encodes CASSQTGGASEQYF.